The 10 T cell receptor beta chains listed next were all sequenced from one sample in a study of cytotoxic CD8 clonotypes in ibrutinib-treated CLL. Profiled with immunoSEQ multiplex PCR; TCRdb holds only in-frame clones, not every one. The profile shows a few hundred thousand clones, roughly 71% of them singletons. This specimen was PBMCs, taken after 36 months of ibrutinib treatment. Every receptor here comes from a human donor with chronic lymphocytic leukemia.

Note on this clone: This CDR3 is also generated by other DNA sequences in the sample. The chain links TRBV19 to TRBJ2-3, with TRBD2 identical over 7 bases. The CDR3 runs to 15 residues. V was pared by 2 bases and J by 3 bases, with 5 bases of the junction left unmatched. Germline lookup yields CDR1 LNHDA and CDR2 SQIVND (reference sequence). The CDR3 region is CASSISGVSTDTQYF. The CDR3, as DNA: TGTGCCAGTAGTATAAGCGGGGTCTCTACAGATACGCAGTATTTT.

The chain carries TRBV29-1 and TRBJ2-7; 9 bases fit TRBD1. The CDR3 contains 13 residues. Trimming cost V 4 bases and J 4 bases; bases outside gene matches: 5. Germline V CDR1 and CDR2: SQVTM, ANQGSEA. CDR3 coding DNA: TGCAGCGTTGGACAGGGGGGTGGGTACGAGCAGTACTTC. This codes for CSVGQGGGYEQYF.

This sequence joins TRBV10-3 and TRBJ1-2; D perhaps matches TRBD1 (6 bases). The CDR3 loop spans 14 amino acids. The V gene's germline CDR1 is ENHRY and CDR2 SYGVKD. The germline V and J ends were trimmed by 10 bases and 3 bases, with 18 bases remaining between them. The CDR3 loop is CATWGARGDYGYTF. The CDR3 DNA follows: TGTGCCACTTGGGGGGCCAGGGGCGACTATGGCTACACCTTC.

J is TRBJ1-5 and V is TRBV5-1; D unresolved. The V end lost 0 bases, the J end lost 5 bases, and 6 bases lay between the germline ends. Germline-derived CDR1 and CDR2 are SGHRS and YFSETQ. This CDR3 contains 13 residues. The CDR3: CASSLDGYQPQHF. In DNA, the CDR3 is TGCGCCAGCAGCTTGGACGGATATCAGCCCCAGCATTTT.

CDR3 in amino acids: CAIRADGKNQPQHF. CDR3 DNA sequence: TGTGCCATCAGGGCGGACGGGAAAAATCAGCCCCAGCATTTT. This chain joins TRBV10-3 and TRBJ1-5; D gene unclear. CDR1 and CDR2 (germline): ENHRY, SYGVKD. The ends were cut back, 6 bases at V and 4 bases at J, with 13 bases in the middle. CDR3 length: 14 amino acids.

The table lists this clone with a few counts. The rearrangement uses TRBV19 and TRBJ1-2, with D perhaps matching TRBD1 (6 bases). Per the germline V gene, CDR1 is LNHDA and CDR2 is SQIVND (reference sequence). The CDR3 is made up of 13 amino acids. Trimming stripped 5 bases from V and 2 bases from J, with 9 bases between. In DNA, the CDR3 is TGTGCCAGTAGTTCCACAGGGAACTATGGCTACACCTTC. Translation gives CASSSTGNYGYTF.

This chain joins TRBV10-3 and TRBJ2-3, with 7 bases matching TRBD2. Unmatched junction bases numbered 12, after V lost 3 bases and J lost 3 bases. CDR3 size: 17 residues. Germline V CDR1 and CDR2: ENHRY, SYGVKD. The CDR3 here is CAISEVSGLAETDTQYF. The CDR3 DNA is TGTGCCATCAGTGAAGTGTCGGGGCTAGCGGAAACAGATACGCAGTATTTT.

This chain links TRBV4-1 with TRBJ2-2; a possible D gene is TRBD2 (6 bases). This CDR3 is 14 amino acids long. The V gene lost 5 bases and the J gene lost 8 bases, with 15 bases spanning the gap. Per germline, CDR1 MGHRA and CDR2 YSYEKL. The CDR3 DNA reads as TGCGCCAGCAGCTCACTACCGGGGGAAGGGGAGCTGTTTTTT. This translates into CASSSLPGEGELFF.

This chain connects TRBV7-6 to TRBJ2-7; 10 positions agree with TRBD2. Per germline, CDR1 SGHVS and CDR2 FNYEAQ. The CDR3 runs 15 residues. V gave up 5 bases and J gave up 7 bases; unmatched junction bases: 11. CDR3 nucleotides: TGTGCCAGCAGCCAAGGCAGGGGACTAGCGTATGAGCAGTACTTC. Protein product: CASSQGRGLAYEQYF.

Many counts were recorded for this clone. The chain is built from TRBV20-1 and TRBJ1-5; D is ambiguous. Germline loops: CDR1 DFQATT, CDR2 SNEGSKA (reference sequence). V shed 7 bases and J shed 5 bases, with 6 bases lying between them. The CDR3 sequence is 10 residues long. CDR3 loop: CSVGDQPQHF. In DNA, the CDR3 is TGCAGTGTGGGTGATCAGCCCCAGCATTTT.